This T cell receptor beta chain was recorded in a study of chemoradiotherapy in HPV16-positive cancers. Study results and limitations: Only two HPV16-positive patients supplied the functional HPV-specificity definition.

Trimming pared 4 bases from V and 8 bases from J, leaving 17 bases between. The CDR3 is 14 residues long. The germline CDR1 and CDR2 sequences are MDHEN and SYDVKM. Concerning this clone itself: Antigen: not known.

Profiling relied on immunoSEQ multiplex PCR, and the TCRdb table lists in-frame clones only, not all of them. Of about 31,000 clones listed, around 84% were seen once; the top ten hold roughly 6%. The material sequenced was blood, taken from a patient who underwent chemoradiotherapy. The rearrangement uses TRBV28 and TRBJ1-2, with D perhaps matching TRBD1 (5 bases). The receptor was derived from a human donor with HPV-associated anogenital cancer. The chain's CDR3 is CASSSPPGGAGYTF. DNA for the CDR3: TGTGCCAGCAGTTCCCCCCCCGGGGGAGCAGGCTACACCTTC.